This T cell receptor (beta chain) originates from a study of regulatory T cells in long-lasting Graves disease. The V gene's germline CDR1 is SGHRS and CDR2 YFSETQ. J was trimmed by 5 bases and V by 4 bases; bases with no gene match: 6. CDR3 length: 15 residues. As for time point: newly diagnosed GD, antithyroid drugs for less than 3 months. Scientists built the TCR library using RNA that was extracted from PBMCs. CDR3 regions were amplified by Arm-PCR using iRepertoire HTBI primers to build TCR beta libraries. TCRdb analysed the multiplex PCR reads with MiXCR anew, one entry per CDR3 protein. The sample lists some 230,000 distinct CDR3 sequences; about a sixth were seen once.

This chain joins TRBV5-1 and TRBJ1-1; 12 nucleotides align to TRBD1. The specimen was peripheral blood mononuclear cells (PBMCs), collected at new diagnosis, from a patient treated with antithyroid drugs. The receptor was isolated from a female donor with Graves disease. For the CDR3, the DNA is TGCGCCAGCAGCCCGGGACAGGGGGCGCGGACTGAAGCTTTCTTT. Its protein is CASSPGQGARTEAFF.